This entry describes one T cell receptor beta chain. Its specificity is unknown. CDR3 length: 13 amino acids. Germline CDR1 and CDR2: SGHRS and YFSETQ. V was trimmed by 0 bases and J by 4 bases, leaving 7 bases between them. The data stem from a study of T cell responses to AZD1222 COVID-19 vaccine. The study's findings and limits: Mostly white British, mostly female donors; authors suggested clonal diversity may be underestimated.

Assay: immunoSEQ multiplex PCR; the TCRdb copy retains only in-frame clones and omits some. The data contain approximately 77,000 clones, 92% of them seen just once; the ten biggest clones take up about 7.1%. The receptor's source is an adult in good health. This specimen consisted of peripheral blood, obtained on day 0 of MenACWY control vaccination. The chain couples TRBV5-1 to TRBJ2-5; possible D gene TRBD2, 5 bases. CDR3 nucleotide sequence: TGCGCCAGCAGCTTGGACCGGGGAGAGACCCAGTACTTC. This encodes CASSLDRGETQYF.